The 26 T cell receptor beta chains presented below share a single source sample, sequenced in a study of HIV-infected patients and healthy controls. MiXCR was run by TCRdb on the 5' RACE reads, yielding one entry per CDR3 protein. The sample carries roughly 68,000 distinct CDR3 sequences, under 25% recorded once. The sample comprised CD4+ T cells from blood. The receptor set was obtained from a human donor in good health.

This clonotype was recorded a few times. V usage is TRBV24-1 and J usage is TRBJ2-3; 10 bases fit TRBD1. There are 14 residues in the CDR3. The germline CDR1 and CDR2 sequences are KGHDR and SFDVKD. The J segment lost 3 bases and the V segment lost 8 bases, leaving 4 bases of the junction unmatched. The CDR3 DNA sequence: TGTGCCACCAATGGACAGGGGGAGACAGATACGCAGTATTTT. Translation: CATNGQGETDTQYF.

This clonotype appeared a few times. The chain couples TRBV25-1 to TRBJ1-1; tentative D call: TRBD1 (5 bases). Germline V gene data show CDR1 as MGHDK and CDR2 as SYGVNS. The CDR3 sequence is 15 residues long. Trimming pared 1 base from V and 0 bases from J, leaving 9 bases between. CDR3 region: CASSEWKGLNTEAFF. The CDR3 DNA reads as TGTGCCAGCAGTGAATGGAAGGGGCTGAACACTGAAGCTTTCTTT.

Ten or more counts support this clonotype. The rearrangement links TRBV2 to TRBJ1-5; D remains ambiguous. Germline V lookup: CDR1 SNHLY, CDR2 FYNNEI. The CDR3 is made up of 13 amino acids. The ends were cut back, 4 bases at V and 0 bases at J, with 4 bases in the middle. DNA for the CDR3: TGTGCCAGCAGTGGTAATAGCAATCAGCCCCAGCATTTT. Protein product: CASSGNSNQPQHF.

Many counts were recorded for this clonotype. V gene TRBV4-1 combines with J gene TRBJ2-7; 9 bases line up with TRBD1. J was trimmed by 5 bases and V by 2 bases; bases with no gene match: 13. Looked up from germline, CDR1 is MGHRA and CDR2 is YSYEKL. The CDR3 runs 17 residues. This CDR3 reads CASSQQTFPGQGDEQYF. Here the CDR3 DNA reads TGCGCCAGCAGCCAACAAACATTTCCGGGACAGGGAGACGAGCAGTACTTC.

This clonotype was seen many times. The chain combines TRBV14 with TRBJ2-1; D is unclear. Trimming took 4 bases from V and 6 from J, leaving 19 bases between them. The CDR3 length is 16 residues. Germline CDR1 is SGHDN and CDR2 is FVKESK. CDR3 coding DNA: TGTGCCAGCAGCCGCACTCTCGCGTCTAGAGGCAATGAGCAGTTCTTC. Protein sequence: CASSRTLASRGNEQFF.

This clonotype appeared many times. The rearrangement joins TRBV10-2 to TRBJ2-1; TRBD2 agrees at 10 bases. The CDR3 consists of 15 residues. The germline gives CDR1 WSHSY, CDR2 SAAADI. V trimming: 10 bases; J trimming: 1 base; junction bases outside the gene matches: 7. The CDR3 loop reads CATRGTSVSYNEQFF. The CDR3 bases are TGCGCCACCAGAGGGACTAGCGTATCCTACAATGAGCAGTTCTTC.

This chain connects TRBV27 to TRBJ1-5, with D perhaps matching TRBD1 (5 bases). Germline CDR1 MNHEY, CDR2 SMNVEV (reference sequence). This CDR3 has 16 residues. V was cut by 5 bases and J by 2 bases, with 16 bases left in between. DNA of the CDR3: TGTGCCAGCAGTGAAAAGGGGTTCTGGGGCAATCAGCCCCAGCATTTT. Translation gives CASSEKGFWGNQPQHF.

The chain uses TRBV5-5 and TRBJ2-1; 7 nucleotides match TRBD2. The junction had 5 bases not matched to a gene; V was cut back by 0 bases and J by 8 bases. Germline CDR1 reads SGHKS; CDR2 reads YYEKEE (reference sequence). The CDR3 is 14 amino acids. The chain's CDR3 is CASSLGGGYHEQFF. CDR3 nucleotides: TGTGCCAGCAGCTTGGGGGGGGGGTACCATGAGCAGTTCTTC.

This clonotype was recorded a few times. The chain has TRBV4-3 and TRBJ1-2; D may be TRBD1 (5 bases). This CDR3 spans 14 amino acids. Germline values: CDR1 LGHNA, CDR2 YSLEER. The V and J ends lost 3 bases and 2 bases respectively, with 10 bases between them. The CDR3 region is CASSQERGNYGYTF. The CDR3, as DNA: TGCGCCAGCAGCCAGGAGCGGGGCAACTATGGCTACACCTTC.

The chain carries TRBV5-1 and TRBJ2-3; D unclear. Trimming took 0 bases from V and 0 from J, leaving 8 bases between them. CDR3 size: 15 residues. The germline V gene encodes CDR1 SGHRS and CDR2 YFSETQ. The CDR3 region has the DNA TGCGCCAGCAGCTTGGGGGGTTCTAGCACAGATACGCAGTATTTT. Encoded protein: CASSLGGSSTDTQYF.

The rearrangement uses TRBV7-9 and TRBJ2-5; D not certain. CDR3 length equals 14 residues. The germline V gene encodes CDR1 SEHNR and CDR2 FQNEAQ (reference sequence). V was pared by 5 bases and J by 5 bases, with 15 bases between. The CDR3 loop reads CASSRDLLMETQYF. For the CDR3, the DNA is TGTGCCAGCAGCCGTGATTTATTAATGGAGACCCAGTACTTC.

This clonotype was counted only a few times. The CDR3 here is CASSSDGPRMTSSTDTQYF. CDR3 coding DNA: TGTGCCAGCAGTTCCGACGGACCCCGGATGACTAGCTCCACAGATACGCAGTATTTT. The rearrangement uses TRBV6-7 and TRBJ2-3, with 7 bases fitting TRBD2. TRBV6-7 carries the ORF label, with uncertain function. V lost 4 bases, J lost 2 bases, and 18 bases stayed unmatched. This CDR3 comprises 19 residues.

This clonotype has a count of ten or more. The rearrangement links TRBV5-6 to TRBJ2-5, with TRBD1 matching over 10 bases. The CDR3 covers 14 residues. V was clipped by 4 bases and J by 5 bases; unmatched bases: 5. Germline CDR1 SGHDT, CDR2 YYEEEE. The CDR3, as DNA: TGTGCCAGCAGCCCACGGACAGGGGGTGAGACCCAGTACTTC. This encodes CASSPRTGGETQYF.

This clonotype was seen a handful of times. V is TRBV7-8 and J is TRBJ1-1; TRBD1 matches at 9 bases. Germline V gene sequence: CDR1 SGHVS, CDR2 FQNEAQ. The CDR3 consists of 13 residues. V shed 5 bases, J shed 11 bases, and the junction held 9 bases outside the gene matches. CDR3: CASSPGTGIHAFF. The CDR3 bases are TGTGCCAGCAGCCCCGGGACAGGGATACACGCTTTCTTT.

This clonotype was observed a handful of times. CDR3 loop: CASSFTSGVRLHEQFF. As DNA, the CDR3 is TGTGCCAGCAGCTTTACTAGCGGGGTGCGCCTACATGAGCAGTTCTTC. The rearrangement joins TRBV11-2 to TRBJ2-1; 10 bases line up with TRBD2. V shed 3 bases, J shed 8 bases, and the junction held 10 bases outside the gene matches. Per the germline V gene, CDR1 is SGHAT and CDR2 is FQNNGV. This CDR3 has 16 residues. The full variable domain, its missing parts supplied by reference TRBV11-2 and TRBJ2-1, is EAGVAQSPRYKIIEKRQSVAFWCNPISGHATLYWYQQILGQGPKLLIQFQNNGVVDDSQLPKDRFSAERLKGVDSTLKIQPAKLEDSAVYLCASSFTSGVRLHEQFFGPGTRLTVL.

V is TRBV29-1 and J is TRBJ1-2; D possibly corresponds to TRBD1 (5 bases). V dropped 1 base and J dropped 8 bases, with 17 bases sitting between them. The V gene's germline CDR1 is SQVTM and CDR2 ANQGSEA. The CDR3 totals 14 residues. In DNA form, the CDR3 reads TGCAGCGTTGAAGTGGGGCCCCAGGCTGGGGGCTACACCTTC. Translating gives CSVEVGPQAGGYTF.

The chain recombines TRBV6-2 or TRBV6-3 with TRBJ2-2; D might be TRBD2 (5 bases). The ends were cut back, 2 bases at V and 4 bases at J, with 11 bases in the middle. Germline assignment: CDR1 MNHEY and CDR2 SVGEGT. The CDR3 length is 15 residues. In DNA, the CDR3 is TGTGCCAGCAGTTACGCGTTCGCGGGCACCGGGGAGCTGTTTTTT. It encodes CASSYAFAGTGELFF.

This clonotype was counted many times. The V gene is TRBV6-1, the J gene TRBJ1-1, with 9 bases aligning to TRBD1. Germline V CDR1 and CDR2: MNHNS, SASEGT. V lost 4 bases, J lost 6 bases, and 6 bases stayed unmatched. CDR3 length: 14 amino acids. The CDR3 coding sequence is TGTGCCAGCAGTGCCGCGGGACAGGGTGCTGAAGCTTTCTTT. Residues: CASSAAGQGAEAFF.

This clonotype was seen a few times. This chain connects TRBV7-2 to TRBJ2-7, with D perhaps being TRBD1 or TRBD2 (5 bases each). CDR3 length equals 15 residues. Germline V gene sequence: CDR1 SGHTA, CDR2 FQGNSA. The ends were cut back, 3 bases at V and 3 bases at J, with 15 bases in the middle. The DNA of the CDR3 is TGTGCCAGCAGCTTTCTTGGGGGAGTTAGCTACGAGCAGTACTTC. Its translation: CASSFLGGVSYEQYF.

This clonotype was found many times. V gene TRBV5-5 combines with J gene TRBJ2-3; weak D call: TRBD1 (7 bases). Trimming removed 4 bases at V and 0 bases at J, with 21 bases between. CDR1 is SGHKS and CDR2 is YYEKEE in the germline V gene (reference sequence). This CDR3 is built from 18 residues. CDR3 nucleotide sequence: TGTGCCAGCAGCATCCTCCGCGGGACAGACTTTAGCACAGATACGCAGTATTTT. Amino acids: CASSILRGTDFSTDTQYF.

This clonotype occurred many times. The chain uses TRBV28 and TRBJ1-6, with TRBD1 matching over 12 bases. In germline, CDR1 is MDHEN, CDR2 SYDVKM. Trimming removed 3 bases from V and 4 bases from J; junction bases left unmatched: 4. The CDR3 has 17 residues. Here the CDR3 DNA reads TGTGCCAGCAGTTTGGGGACAGGGGGCCTTTATAATTCACCCCTCCACTTT. Translated, it gives CASSLGTGGLYNSPLHF.

This chain uses TRBV14 with TRBJ2-1; D not certain. V gave up 4 bases and J gave up 9 bases, with 13 bases separating them. The length of the CDR3 is 13 residues. Germline V gene lookup returns CDR1 SGHDN and CDR2 FVKESK. CDR3 amino acids: CASSRAPAFEQFF. DNA for the CDR3: TGTGCCAGCAGCCGTGCTCCCGCGTTTGAGCAGTTCTTC. The full variable domain, completed using reference TRBV14 and TRBJ2-1, is EAGVTQFPSHSVIEKGQTVTLRCDPISGHDNLYWYRRVMGKEIKFLLHFVKESKQDESGMPNNRFLAERTGGTYSTLKVQPAELEDSGVYFCASSRAPAFEQFFGPGTRLTVL.

This clonotype has just a few counts. V is TRBV5-5 and J is TRBJ2-3; D might be TRBD2 (6 bases). V lost 3 bases to trimming and J lost 1 base, with 15 bases between them. The germline V gene encodes CDR1 SGHKS and CDR2 YYEKEE (reference sequence). There are 16 residues in the CDR3. CDR3 coding DNA: TGTGCCAGCAGCTGGGGGACTTCCTATGGCACAGATACGCAGTATTTT. This codes for CASSWGTSYGTDTQYF. Filled out from reference TRBV5-5 and TRBJ2-3, the complete variable domain reads DAGVTQSPTHLIKTRGQQVTLRCSPISGHKSVSWYQQVLGQGPQFIFQYYEKEERGRGNFPDRFSARQFPNYSSELNVNALLLGDSALYLCASSWGTSYGTDTQYFGPGTRLTVL.

This clonotype turned up a few times. CDR3 amino acids: CSVKGLGLQTQYF. The CDR3, as DNA: TGCAGCGTTAAGGGACTAGGATTACAGACCCAGTACTTC. The rearrangement uses TRBV29-1 and TRBJ2-5; 8 positions agree with TRBD2. The length of the CDR3 is 13 residues. J was trimmed by 6 bases and V by 5 bases; bases with no gene match: 8. Germline lookup yields CDR1 SQVTM and CDR2 ANQGSEA. Together with reference TRBV29-1 and TRBJ2-5, the CDR3 gives the full variable domain: SAVISQKPSRDICQRGTSLTIQCQVDSQVTMMFWYRQQPGQSLTLIATANQGSEATYESGFVIDKFPISRPNLTFSTLTVSNMSPEDSSIYLCSVKGLGLQTQYFGPGTRLLVL.

The chain uses TRBV5-1 and TRBJ2-5; possibly TRBD1 or TRBD2 for D (5 bases each). Germline assignment: CDR1 SGHRS and CDR2 YFSETQ. The CDR3 is made up of 13 amino acids. V gave up 1 base and J gave up 5 bases, with 9 bases separating them. The CDR3 DNA follows: TGCGCCAGCAGCTTGAGGGGAGCGGAGACCCAGTACTTC. Its translation: CASSLRGAETQYF.

As to this clonotype: A single base separates this from a much larger clone, so it may be a read error. This chain joins TRBV7-2 and TRBJ2-5; possible D gene TRBD2, 6 bases. The CDR3 runs 16 residues. The V end was cut by 5 bases, the J end by 5 bases, with 21 bases between. CDR1 and CDR2 (germline): SGHTA, FQGNSA. For the CDR3, the DNA is TGTGCCAGCAGCCTTTCGACTAGACAAGCCGGCGAGACCCAGTACTTC. Its translation: CASSLSTRQAGETQYF. The full variable domain, its missing parts supplied by reference TRBV7-2 and TRBJ2-5, is GAGVSQSPSNKVTEKGKDVELRCDPISGHTALYWYRQSLGQGLEFLIYFQGNSAPDKSGLPSDRFSAERTGGSVSTLTIQRTQQEDSAVYLCASSLSTRQAGETQYFGPGTRLLVL.